This T cell receptor beta chain stems from a study of cytomegalovirus exposure and HLA in healthy donors (dated by TCRdb to about 2017). Some background on the complete study: An earlier analysis of roughly 500 of the donors reported 276 Gb of sequence data and around 100 million unique TCR beta sequences obtained from 180 million or so T cells. An early release that covered fewer than 750 HLA-typed donors contained approximately 300 gigabases of sequencing data and tens of millions of unique TCR sequences. The genetic ancestry cluster associated with self-reported Caucasian donors included approximately 85% of the 398 genotyped donors. The study aimed to test whether cataloging public T cell receptors could reveal signatures of past pathogen exposure. The T cell repertoires of 550 to 850 subjects were profiled by immunosequencing and related to cytomegalovirus serostatus. In addition to the first cohort of 500 to 850 subjects, a separate validation cohort of 130 or so different subjects was used. The study combined high-throughput TCR immunosequencing, statistical association of individual TCRs with disease status, and machine learning to predict cytomegalovirus infection status. In a later analysis, previously published TCR beta repertoires from more than 500 donors were re-analyzed and high-resolution HLA genotyping was added so that TCR occurrence patterns could be studied. The later analysis used no new phenotypic data to find candidate immune exposures, relying instead on TCR beta sequences and their occurrence across donors. In an earlier analysis of 500 to 650 of the donors, high-throughput TCR beta sequencing was used to judge whether each TCR beta V gene segment behaved as functional or pseudogenic. Donor age, sex, ethnicity and CMV serostatus were compiled alongside the repertoire data. In a later genetic analysis, genome-wide SNP genotypes for about three fifths of the roughly 670 donors were used, and that subset was treated as a discovery cohort. All discovery cohort repertoires had been generated on a single sequencing platform. HLA typing covered class I and class II loci at four-digit resolution. The number of typed donors differed by locus: about 620-640 for A, B, C, DRB1 and DQB1; about 520 for DQA1; approximately 610 for DPA1; and about 470 for DPB1. Four or five DR-DQ haplotypes were handled as single units for association and clustering because linkage in the cohort was strong. On average, roughly 200,000 unique TCR beta nucleotide sequences were sequenced per donor among 300 to 500 genotyped donors of the cohort, with roughly a sixth of those sequences being non-productive. General findings and caveats noted by the study authors: Correlated functional status among segregating V segments might be attributable to linkage disequilibrium, but an unknown experimental factor could not be ruled out. A further reported finding was that TCR beta sequences accurately predicted the HLA-A and HLA-B alleles for most subjects in the first cohort. According to a later genetic analysis, donors in an Asian-associated ancestry cluster had fewer N-insertions in productive TCRs than the roughly 670-donor mean. Sequencing depth was assumed to be roughly uniform across donors in the presence/absence analyses, though that assumption may not hold. In a later analysis, the rate of TCR association differed among HLA loci, with DRB1 alleles having the most associated TCRs and HLA-C alleles having the fewest. Most TCR sequences were observed very rarely across donors, whereas some public TCRs were present in many individuals. Assigning TCR associations to individual alleles was difficult when HLA alleles, especially DR and DQ, strongly co-occurred. This cohort had only TCR beta chains sequenced, and the lack of alpha or paired-chain data limited which features could be detected. For the cohort, immune exposure information was limited to CMV serostatus. In vitro tests confirmed that three of the cytomegalovirus-associated TCR beta chains recognize cytomegalovirus antigens. A group of highly shared sequence variants was considered likely to be a technical artifact of the sequencing pipeline. An association between a missense DCLRE1C variant and V-gene and J-gene trimming of TCR beta chains was found in a later genetic analysis and replicated in an independent cohort. Several of the top co-occurrence clusters appeared to be linked to parvovirus B19, influenza, CMV and Epstein-Barr virus, according to a later analysis. The study listed 164 TCR beta chains as associated with cytomegalovirus. Because the 87-base-pair reads could not distinguish some IMGT-functional V segments, including TRBV6-2 and TRBV6-3, those segments were excluded. The authors suggested that the approach could potentially be extended to other disease states and immunological phenotypes. According to a later analysis, most CMV-associated TCR beta chains appeared to be HLA-restricted, and the HLA associations seemed to be driven largely by CMV exposure. HLA typing was unavailable for some donors at each locus, so association tests used only the typed subset. Some 16 rarely observed V segments, including chromosome 9 orphons, were excluded from the earlier analysis of some 590 of the donors because counts were too low. The classifier was reported to diagnose cytomegalovirus status with high specificity and sensitivity in both the original cohort and the validation cohort. Specific HLA alleles were associated with 15,000 to 20,000 TCR beta sequences at a false discovery rate of 0.05 in a later analysis. In a later analysis, HLA-associated TCR beta chains showed more clonal expansion and lower generation probabilities than non-associated chains that were equally common. In an earlier analysis of 587 of the donors, most TCR beta V segments appeared in productive rearrangements about 90% or about 30% of the time, broadly matching IMGT annotations.

The germline V gene (reference sequence) specifies LNHNV as CDR1 and YYDKDF as CDR2. The CDR3 contains 17 residues, cysteine and phenylalanine counted. This entry keeps only the CDR3 DNA: 51 bases, framed from base 1. V is shortened by 1 base, J by 3 bases, and the region joining them spans 16 bases. Receptors were amplified or captured by the immunoSEQ multiplex PCR assay. For the multiplex PCR, a mixture combining 60 forward primers for TCR Vbeta segments and 13 reverse primers for TCR Jbeta segments was used. Amplification of the CDR3 region of rearranged TCR beta genes was performed with a multiplex PCR assay on genomic DNA. The Illumina HiSeq System was used to sequence the amplified TCR beta libraries as 87-base-pair reads. The authors processed their data as follows. In a later analysis, roughly 80 million unique TCR beta chains were counted across the 500 to 850 repertoires, and about 10 million of these chains were shared by at least two donors. To remove PCR and sequencing errors, raw reads were error-corrected and collapsed into unique sequences using a nearest-neighbor algorithm that merged closely related sequences. To assign V, D and J gene segments, CDR3 sequences were aligned to IMGT reference sequences. For a sequence to be retained, a match of at least six nucleotides to both a V gene segment and a J gene segment was required. Rearrangements were called productive when the CDR3 lacked stop codons and stayed in frame with V and J; all others were non-productive. Following IMGT convention, CDR3 was defined as the stretch from the second conserved V-encoded cysteine to the conserved J-encoded phenylalanine. The earlier analysis of roughly 590 of the donors excluded any sequence lacking an unambiguous match to a single V gene segment. An earlier analysis of approximately 590 of the donors classified V segments as functional when productive rearrangements were above 56.7% and as segregating when the standard deviation between donors was above 5%. A statistical classification framework was built for diagnosing cytomegalovirus status from the catalog of TCR beta chain sequences. In a later analysis, V and J genes were assigned by comparing TCR nucleotide sequences against IMGT/GENE-DB human TR gene sequences. Using the TCRdist pipeline, a later analysis assigned CDR3 sequences along with most-parsimonious VDJ recombination scenarios. In a later analysis, each TCR beta chain was defined by its CDR3 amino acid sequence together with its V-gene family, and reads lacking a unique V-gene family were excluded. In a later analysis, 450 to 600 highly shared, low-generation-probability nucleotide sequences were removed to address suspected cross-contamination and a sequencing artifact. For each public chain, a later analysis derived a clonal expansion index from normalized ranks of inferred template counts within each repertoire. A later analysis computed generation probabilities with a VDJ recombination model fitted to out-of-frame rearrangements, and checked the results against IGoR. In a later analysis, TCR-TCR, TCR-HLA and TCR-CMV co-occurrence was scored with hypergeometric tests, and a repertoire-size bias correction was applied to TCR pairs. False discovery rates were estimated in a later analysis by permuting HLA or CMV assignments 20 times. In a later analysis, co-occurring TCRs were grouped using DBSCAN, with TCRdist sequence similarity added in when clustering inside HLA-allele-positive subsets. For co-occurrence clustering, repertoires with fewer than 30,000 or more than 120,000 public chains were excluded, along with several repertoires with anomalous nucleotide sharing. TCRdb holds this immuneACCESS table with in-frame rearrangements only. Some clones are missing; in checked studies, unresolved V genes explain under half, and the rest has no known cause. That table furnishes V, J and clone size, whereas the DNA furnished D and trimming. For this sample there are 150,000 to 200,000 clones; about 80% appear just once. The ten largest clones capture around 1.9% of the sample.

Details on this clone: The specificity of this receptor is unknown. No qualities accompany the bases; no much larger clone lies one base away.

The cohort comprised under 700 healthy bone marrow donors. At the time of sampling, all cohort members were nominally healthy, though unrecorded immune exposures were likely present. The donor tested CMV seronegative, placing the donor among the 352 seronegative members of the cohort. Each donor provided a peripheral blood sample, and peripheral blood mononuclear cells were used for TCR beta sequencing. The Qiagen DNeasy Blood Extraction Kit was used to extract genomic DNA from the blood cell samples. Sequences were obtained from PBMCs. The rearrangement combines TRBV15 with TRBJ1-3, and TRBD1 may be the D gene, going by 5 matching bases. This clonotype was obtained from a man aged 30 to 45 in good health and CMV-seronegative. The nucleotide sequence reads as follows: TGTGCCACCAGCAGAGTATCTTCCAGGGTGTTTGGAAACACCATATATTTT. Its product reads: CATSRVSSRVFGNTIYF. The CDR3, completed at both ends by the reference TRBV15 and TRBJ1-3 genes, gives the full variable domain DAMVIQNPRYQVTQFGKPVTLSCSQTLNHNVMYWYQQKSSQAPKLLFHYYDKDFNNEADTPDNFQSRRPNTSFCFLDIRSPGLGDTAMYLCATSRVSSRVFGNTIYFGEGSWLTVV.